Listed here is a single TCR beta chain. This sample is part of a study of T-cell reconstitution after alpha-beta-depleted transplantation in children. V was shortened by 2 bases and J by 3 bases, with 13 bases between the two germline ends. The length of the CDR3 is 16 residues. Germline V lookup: CDR1 KGHDR, CDR2 SFDVKD. TCRbeta library construction was performed incorporating unique molecular identifiers. Each CDR3 protein gets one entry after TCRdb re-called the PCR reads with MiXCR. The sample shows around 130,000 distinct CDR3 sequences, roughly 9.7% of them seen only once. The rearrangement uses TRBV24-1 and TRBJ1-5; TRBD1 might be the D (6 bases). The clonotype comes from a girl under three years old who had a stem cell transplant for combined immunodeficiency, so the T cells may come from the graft donor. Sequenced here: PBMCs, mostly from graft donor cells, sampled 180 days after TCRalphabeta/CD19-depleted stem cell transplant. The CDR3 sequence is CATSDSLQGFNQPQHF. The CDR3 DNA sequence: TGTGCCACCAGTGATTCCTTGCAGGGGTTCAATCAGCCCCAGCATTTT.